Here is one T cell receptor beta chain with its context. The antigen remains unidentified. These data are taken from a study of shared clonotypes between healthy human individuals. General study results and limits: Naive subsets generally exceeded memory subsets in estimated richness.

The table came from immunoSEQ multiplex PCR; TCRdb's copy has only in-frame clones and leaves some out. This sample has under 600,000 clones; around 95% occur once, and the top ten carry around 0.067%. The source of this sequence is a woman aged 30 to 39 in good health. The sequencing input was naive CD4+ T cells sorted from blood. Subset indicated: CD45RA+ positively selected.

CDR3 DNA: TGTGCCAGCAGCTTAGAGGCTGTTTCGTACGAGCAGTACTTC. Translated: CASSLEAVSYEQYF. The gene calls are TRBV7-9 and TRBJ2-7; D not resolved. The CDR3 has 14 amino acids. V lost 1 base and J 4 bases, leaving 11 bases between the germline ends. In germline, CDR1 is SEHNR, CDR2 FQNEAQ (reference sequence). Combining the CDR3 with reference TRBV7-9 and TRBJ2-7 gives the whole variable domain DTGVSQNPRHKITKRGQNVTFRCDPISEHNRLYWYRQTLGQGPEFLTYFQNEAQLEKSRLLSDRFSAERPKGSFSTLEIQRTEQGDSAMYLCASSLEAVSYEQYFGPGTRLTVT.